This TCR beta chain comes out of a study of blood T cell repertoires in COVID-19. Whole-study context: The origin of the acute and convalescent COVID-19 samples was the United States, Italy and Spain. PBMCs, B-cell-depleted T cells, or T cells provided the cDNA or gDNA that made up the material.

Original processing notes: Amplification from reference gene primers served as the basis for estimated nucleated cell counts. Sequenced by immunoSEQ multiplex PCR; TCRdb stores in-frame clones only, minus some. That table gives V, J and clone size, and the DNA gave D and trimming. Here the sample spans roughly 390,000 clones, around 85% being singletons. The material sequenced was peripheral blood. The receptor was derived from a woman aged 18-30 years with acute or convalescent COVID-19.

CDR3 nucleotides: TGTGCCAGCAGTCCTTGGCGGGAGGGCTACGAGCAGTACTTC. Its translation: CASSPWREGYEQYF. V and J are TRBV28 and TRBJ2-7, with TRBD2 matching over 9 bases. V gave up 5 bases and J gave up 3 bases; unmatched junction bases: 5. Germline-derived CDR1 and CDR2 are MDHEN and SYDVKM. The CDR3 loop spans 14 amino acids.